This is a list of T cell receptor beta chains from one sample in a study of blood T cell repertoires in COVID-19. This table comes from immunoSEQ multiplex PCR, and its TCRdb copy is limited to in-frame clones, with some not included. The top ten clones hold around 7.8% of a sample with about 150,000 clones, about 86% of them seen once. Sequences were obtained from PBMCs or T cells enriched from blood (not recorded which). Receptor source: a man aged 50 to 60 who had recovered from COVID-19. The CDR3 runs from the conserved cysteine through the conserved F or W. The order of the fields is D gene, J gene, V gene, clone size, CDR3 DNA, CDR3 protein. D genes are given only for firm matches. Part of the rows lack a size; the others show once, few, many or a class for expanded clones.

d_call: TRBD1; j_call: TRBJ1-2; v_call: TRBV3-1/TRBV3-2; clone_size: -; cdr3_nt: TGTGCCAGCAGCCGAGGGACAGGCTATGGCTACACCTTC; cdr3_aa: CASSRGTGYGYTF
d_call: TRBD1; j_call: TRBJ1-6; v_call: TRBV5-4; clone_size: -; cdr3_nt: TGTGCCAGCAGCTTGGCGGAACAGGGGTGGAATTCACCCCTCCACTTT; cdr3_aa: CASSLAEQGWNSPLHF
d_call: TRBD1; j_call: TRBJ1-2; v_call: TRBV27; clone_size: -; cdr3_nt: TGTGCCAGCAGTCCGGAAGACAGGGCGGAAGGCTATGGCTACACCTTC; cdr3_aa: CASSPEDRAEGYGYTF
d_call: -; j_call: TRBJ1-1; v_call: TRBV5-1; clone_size: -; cdr3_nt: TGCGCCAGCAGCTTGGGGCATCAGGTCACTGAAGCTTTCTTT; cdr3_aa: CASSLGHQVTEAFF
d_call: TRBD1; j_call: TRBJ1-4; v_call: TRBV7-9; clone_size: -; cdr3_nt: TGTGCCAGCAGCCCGCGGGGACAGGGGGCTTTTGAAAAACTGTTTTTT; cdr3_aa: CASSPRGQGAFEKLFF
d_call: TRBD1; j_call: TRBJ1-2; v_call: TRBV7-9; clone_size: -; cdr3_nt: TGTGCCAGCAGCTTAGCGCCTGGACAGGTCAATGGCTACACCTTC; cdr3_aa: CASSLAPGQVNGYTF
d_call: TRBD2; j_call: TRBJ2-5; v_call: TRBV6-1; clone_size: -; cdr3_nt: TGTGCCAGCAGTGAAGGGTTGGTGCCGGGGAGGGTGACCCAGTACTTC; cdr3_aa: CASSEGLVPGRVTQYF
d_call: -; j_call: TRBJ1-4; v_call: TRBV19; clone_size: -; cdr3_nt: TGTGCCAGTAGGATGGAGGGGTTTAGGGAAAAACTGTTTTTT; cdr3_aa: CASRMEGFREKLFF
d_call: -; j_call: TRBJ2-1; v_call: TRBV2; clone_size: -; cdr3_nt: TGTGCCAGCACCCGGGAGACTAAGAATGAGCAGTTCTTC; cdr3_aa: CASTRETKNEQFF
d_call: TRBD1; j_call: TRBJ2-1; v_call: TRBV18; clone_size: -; cdr3_nt: TGTGCCAGCTCACCAGGGGACAGCAATGAGCAGTTCTTC; cdr3_aa: CASSPGDSNEQFF
d_call: TRBD1; j_call: TRBJ2-1; v_call: TRBV5-1; clone_size: -; cdr3_nt: TGCGCCAGCAGCTTGGGACAGGGGATTGAGCAGTTCTTC; cdr3_aa: CASSLGQGIEQFF
d_call: -; j_call: TRBJ2-2; v_call: TRBV5-4; clone_size: -; cdr3_nt: TGTGCCAGCAGCATGACTACGAACACCGGGGAGCTGTTTTTT; cdr3_aa: CASSMTTNTGELFF
d_call: TRBD2; j_call: TRBJ2-7; v_call: TRBV19; clone_size: -; cdr3_nt: TGTGCCAGTAGTGCTTTTAGCGGGGGGCTGTACGAGCAGTACTTC; cdr3_aa: CASSAFSGGLYEQYF
d_call: TRBD2; j_call: TRBJ2-2; v_call: TRBV9; clone_size: -; cdr3_nt: TGTGCCAGCAGCACAGGGACTAGCGGGGGCGGGGAGCTGTTTTTT; cdr3_aa: CASSTGTSGGGELFF
d_call: -; j_call: TRBJ2-1; v_call: TRBV19; clone_size: -; cdr3_nt: TGTGCCAGTAGTATTGGGTTGGGGCGCTCCTACAATGAGCAGTTCTTC; cdr3_aa: CASSIGLGRSYNEQFF
d_call: -; j_call: TRBJ2-5; v_call: TRBV5-1; clone_size: once; cdr3_nt: TGCGCCAGCAGCTTGGGTGGCGGGGTCGAGACCCAGTACTTC; cdr3_aa: CASSLGGGVETQYF
d_call: TRBD1; j_call: TRBJ2-7; v_call: TRBV6-5; clone_size: -; cdr3_nt: TGTGCCAGCAGCTACAGGGGGTACTACGAGCAGTACTTC; cdr3_aa: CASSYRGYYEQYF
d_call: TRBD1; j_call: TRBJ2-7; v_call: TRBV5-1; clone_size: few; cdr3_nt: TGCGCCAGCAGCGCGTCGGGACAGGGGACTCAGGAGCAGTACTTC; cdr3_aa: CASSASGQGTQEQYF
d_call: TRBD1; j_call: TRBJ1-5; v_call: TRBV5-8; clone_size: -; cdr3_nt: TGTGCCAGCAGCTCCGGGACAGGGATATATCAGCCCCAGCATTTT; cdr3_aa: CASSSGTGIYQPQHF
d_call: -; j_call: TRBJ1-6; v_call: TRBV5-1; clone_size: -; cdr3_nt: TGCGCCAGCAGCTTGCTGGAGGGTAGCAATTCACCCCTCCACTTT; cdr3_aa: CASSLLEGSNSPLHF
d_call: TRBD2; j_call: TRBJ2-1; v_call: TRBV7-9; clone_size: -; cdr3_nt: TGTGCCAGCAGCCCACTAGCGTCTGAGCAGTTCTTC; cdr3_aa: CASSPLASEQFF
d_call: -; j_call: TRBJ2-2; v_call: TRBV11-2; clone_size: once; cdr3_nt: TGTGCCAGCAGCAAAGAGACAGGTACCGGGGAGCTGTTTTTT; cdr3_aa: CASSKETGTGELFF
d_call: TRBD1; j_call: TRBJ2-2; v_call: TRBV11-3; clone_size: few; cdr3_nt: TGTGCCAGCAGCTTAGCCGGGACAGGGGCCGGGGAGCTGTTTTTT; cdr3_aa: CASSLAGTGAGELFF
d_call: -; j_call: TRBJ1-3; v_call: TRBV6-5; clone_size: few; cdr3_nt: TGTGCCAGCAGTTACTCGGGCAGCTCTGGAAACACCATATATTTT; cdr3_aa: CASSYSGSSGNTIYF
d_call: -; j_call: TRBJ1-1; v_call: TRBV5-1; clone_size: -; cdr3_nt: TGCGCCAGCAGCCTCATAGGGGCAAACACTGAAGCTTTCTTT; cdr3_aa: CASSLIGANTEAFF
d_call: TRBD1; j_call: TRBJ1-1; v_call: TRBV6-5; clone_size: -; cdr3_nt: TGTGCCAGCAGTCCATGGACAGGGGCGAACACTGAAGCTTTCTTT; cdr3_aa: CASSPWTGANTEAFF
d_call: -; j_call: TRBJ1-2; v_call: TRBV5-1; clone_size: -; cdr3_nt: TGCGCCAGCAGCTTGTTGGCCAGCGGCTATGGCTACACCTTC; cdr3_aa: CASSLLASGYGYTF
d_call: -; j_call: TRBJ2-5; v_call: TRBV19; clone_size: once; cdr3_nt: TGTGCCAGTAGTCCCGCCGGGACTCAGAGGGAGACCCAGTACTTC; cdr3_aa: CASSPAGTQRETQYF
d_call: TRBD1; j_call: TRBJ1-1; v_call: TRBV7-9; clone_size: -; cdr3_nt: TGTGCCAGCAGCTACCAGGGGGCTTTGGCTGAAGCTTTCTTT; cdr3_aa: CASSYQGALAEAFF
d_call: -; j_call: TRBJ1-2; v_call: TRBV7-2; clone_size: -; cdr3_nt: TGTGCCAGCAGCTTAACCTCGAGTAGGGGCGACAACTATGGCTACACCTTC; cdr3_aa: CASSLTSSRGDNYGYTF
d_call: -; j_call: TRBJ1-2; v_call: TRBV15; clone_size: -; cdr3_nt: TGTGCCACCAGCAGAGATGTAAATCAGAACTATGGCTACACCTTC; cdr3_aa: CATSRDVNQNYGYTF
d_call: -; j_call: TRBJ1-1; v_call: TRBV10-3; clone_size: -; cdr3_nt: TGTGCCATCAGTGACAAAGGGGCAGTGAACACTGAAGCTTTCTTT; cdr3_aa: CAISDKGAVNTEAFF
d_call: TRBD1; j_call: TRBJ1-1; v_call: TRBV4-1; clone_size: -; cdr3_nt: TGCGCCAGCAGCCAGGCGGACAGGGGGCGATCTATGGCTTTCTTT; cdr3_aa: CASSQADRGRSMAFF
d_call: -; j_call: TRBJ1-4; v_call: TRBV19; clone_size: once; cdr3_nt: TGTGCCAGTACCCATCCTGAAAAACTGTTTTTT; cdr3_aa: CASTHPEKLFF
d_call: TRBD1; j_call: TRBJ1-1; v_call: TRBV5-1; clone_size: -; cdr3_nt: TGCGCCAGCAGACTGGACAGGGGGCGCAACACTGAAGCTTTCTTT; cdr3_aa: CASRLDRGRNTEAFF
d_call: -; j_call: TRBJ1-2; v_call: TRBV6-6; clone_size: -; cdr3_nt: TGTGCCAGCAGTTACGAGGCAGGGCGGAACTATGGCTACACCTTC; cdr3_aa: CASSYEAGRNYGYTF
d_call: TRBD2; j_call: TRBJ2-2; v_call: TRBV12-5; clone_size: -; cdr3_nt: TGTGCTAGTGGTCCCCCCAGATCGTCGGGGGGGCCTTCGGGGGGCACCGGGGAGCTGTTTTTT; cdr3_aa: CASGPPRSSGGPSGGTGELFF
d_call: -; j_call: TRBJ2-7; v_call: TRBV9; clone_size: -; cdr3_nt: TGTGCCAGCAGCCGGGACAGCGGGGAGCAGTACTTC; cdr3_aa: CASSRDSGEQYF
d_call: -; j_call: TRBJ1-1; v_call: TRBV7-3; clone_size: -; cdr3_nt: TGTGCCAGCAGCTTCTCTCTGTCTGAAGCTTTCTTT; cdr3_aa: CASSFSLSEAFF
d_call: -; j_call: TRBJ2-2; v_call: TRBV7-3; clone_size: -; cdr3_nt: TGTGCCAGCAGCTTAACGGGGCAGATTAACACCGGGGAGCTGTTTTTT; cdr3_aa: CASSLTGQINTGELFF
d_call: -; j_call: TRBJ1-1; v_call: TRBV9; clone_size: -; cdr3_nt: TGTGCCAGCAGCGTAGAGAAGGGGGAGAACACTGAAGCTTTCTTT; cdr3_aa: CASSVEKGENTEAFF
d_call: TRBD2; j_call: TRBJ2-1; v_call: TRBV19; clone_size: once; cdr3_nt: TGTGCCAGTAGTAGGACTAGCGGGGGGGAGGACAATGAGCAGTTCTTC; cdr3_aa: CASSRTSGGEDNEQFF
d_call: -; j_call: TRBJ1-1; v_call: TRBV15; clone_size: -; cdr3_nt: TGTGCCACCAGCAGAGACAACCCCCCGGGGACTGAAGCTTTCTTT; cdr3_aa: CATSRDNPPGTEAFF
d_call: -; j_call: TRBJ1-2; v_call: TRBV7-2; clone_size: -; cdr3_nt: TGTGCCAGCAGCTTCGACCGAGTATGGACTGGCACCTTC; cdr3_aa: CASSFDRVWTGTF
d_call: -; j_call: TRBJ1-6; v_call: TRBV30; clone_size: -; cdr3_nt: TGTGCCTGGAGTGTACGTGGCAGGCAATTCTATAATTCACCCCTCCACTTT; cdr3_aa: CAWSVRGRQFYNSPLHF
d_call: TRBD2; j_call: TRBJ2-5; v_call: TRBV4-1; clone_size: -; cdr3_nt: TGCGCCAGCAGCCAGTCACCAACGGGACTAGCAGGGCAAGAGACCCAGTACTTC; cdr3_aa: CASSQSPTGLAGQETQYF
d_call: TRBD1; j_call: TRBJ1-2; v_call: TRBV7-8; clone_size: -; cdr3_nt: TGTGCCAGCAGCTTAGGCCCTTGGGACAGCCGAAACTATGGCTACACCTTC; cdr3_aa: CASSLGPWDSRNYGYTF
d_call: -; j_call: TRBJ1-3; v_call: TRBV7-2; clone_size: -; cdr3_nt: TGTGCCAGCAGCCCCCGGGGGGGCGCGTCGGTTGGAGACACCATATATTTT; cdr3_aa: CASSPRGGASVGDTIYF
d_call: -; j_call: TRBJ1-6; v_call: TRBV29-1; clone_size: -; cdr3_nt: TGCAGCGTGAGGCCGGGACACAATTCACCCCTCCACTTT; cdr3_aa: CSVRPGHNSPLHF
d_call: -; j_call: TRBJ1-6; v_call: TRBV10-3; clone_size: -; cdr3_nt: TGTGCCATCAGTGAATTCCAGTCCAACGGGGCCCTCCACTTT; cdr3_aa: CAISEFQSNGALHF
d_call: -; j_call: TRBJ1-5; v_call: TRBV7-2; clone_size: few; cdr3_nt: TGTGCCAGCAGCCCACATAGCAATCAGCCCCAGCATTTT; cdr3_aa: CASSPHSNQPQHF
d_call: -; j_call: TRBJ2-7; v_call: TRBV18; clone_size: -; cdr3_nt: TGTGCCAGCTCACGGAACGGCGACAGCCCCTACGAGCAGTACTTC; cdr3_aa: CASSRNGDSPYEQYF
d_call: TRBD2; j_call: TRBJ2-3; v_call: TRBV5-6; clone_size: -; cdr3_nt: TGTGCCAGCAGCCCGACGGGGGGAAGGACAGATACGCAGTATTTT; cdr3_aa: CASSPTGGRTDTQYF
d_call: TRBD1; j_call: TRBJ1-5; v_call: TRBV5-1; clone_size: -; cdr3_nt: TGCGCCAGCAGCTTGGCCCAAGGACAGGGAGGGGATCAGCCCCAGCATTTT; cdr3_aa: CASSLAQGQGGDQPQHF
d_call: -; j_call: TRBJ1-2; v_call: TRBV7-9; clone_size: once; cdr3_nt: TGTGCCAGCAGCCAATTAGAGGGCGCGGGTGGCTACACCTTC; cdr3_aa: CASSQLEGAGGYTF